The 26 T cell receptor beta chains below all came from one sample that was sequenced in a study of a mutant IDH1 vaccine in newly diagnosed glioma (dated by TCRdb to the early 2020s). The sample's time point label, decoded: baseline, week 1 (first vaccination visit). The treatment or condition label here, explained by the study, means: pre-vaccination baseline after standard-of-care therapy. Libraries were prepared through the immunoSEQ multiplex PCR assay. The source is immuneACCESS, and TCRdb retained only in-frame sequences with V and J called. Part of the clones is not carried over; for the studies checked, unresolved V genes explain less than half of this, and the remainder is unexplained. The sample table records around 92,000 clones; 80% to 90% of these occur just once. Together, the top ten hold around 7.4% of the sample. The material was PBMCs, obtained from a glioma patient treated with radiotherapy, temozolomide or both. The source of these receptors is a woman between 45 and 65 years old with glioma.

The rearrangement uses TRBV5-6 and TRBJ1-5; perhaps TRBD1 as D (5 bases). The CDR3 extends over 14 amino acids. CDR1 is SGHDT and CDR2 is YYEEEE in the germline V gene. Deletions cut 6 bases from V and 5 bases from J, with 15 bases between. The CDR3 protein is CASTLGTGYQPQHF. The CDR3 region has the DNA TGTGCCAGCACTTTGGGTACAGGTTATCAGCCCCAGCATTTT.

This clone came up once. Other DNA sequences in this specimen translate into the identical CDR3. V and J are TRBV2 and TRBJ2-7, with D possibly being TRBD1 (6 bases). CDR3 length: 13 amino acids. Germline lookup yields CDR1 SNHLY and CDR2 FYNNEI. V lost 6 bases to trimming and J lost 1 base, with 10 bases between them. CDR3 amino acids: CASSVQGSYEQYF. CDR3 nucleotide sequence: TGTGCCAGCAGCGTACAGGGATCCTACGAGCAGTACTTC.

The chain links TRBV6-6 to TRBJ1-2; D gene uncertain. CDR1 is MNHNY, CDR2 SVGAGI, per germline (reference sequence). V lost 6 bases and J 4 bases, leaving 15 bases between the germline ends. The CDR3 has 14 residues. Here the CDR3 reads CASSFERTVYGYTF. The CDR3 region has the DNA TGTGCCAGCAGCTTCGAACGGACCGTCTATGGCTACACCTTC.

The genes are TRBV7-2 and TRBJ1-1; D is ambiguous. The V gene lost 2 bases and the J gene lost 4 bases, with 5 bases spanning the gap. The CDR3 is 12 residues long. Germline-derived CDR1 and CDR2 are SGHTA and FQGNSA. CDR3 in DNA: TGTGCCAGCAGCTTACCGGCCACTGAAGCTTTCTTT. Protein sequence: CASSLPATEAFF.

The chain has TRBV6-6 and TRBJ1-1; D is unclear. This CDR3 has 11 residues. CDR1 is MNHNY, CDR2 SVGAGI, per germline (reference sequence). V lost 7 bases and J 7 bases, leaving 10 bases between the germline ends. CDR3 sequence: CASNQDGEAFF. CDR3 coding DNA: TGTGCCAGCAACCAGGACGGTGAAGCTTTCTTT.

The chain uses TRBV29-1 and TRBJ1-5, with D tentatively TRBD1 (6 bases). The germline V and J ends were trimmed by 4 bases and 7 bases, with 20 bases remaining between them. The CDR3 extends over 15 amino acids. Germline V CDR1 and CDR2: SQVTM, ANQGSEA. The CDR3 DNA is TGCAGCGTTGTGTTATCAGGGGCCTTAAGGCAGCCCCAGCATTTT. This codes for CSVVLSGALRQPQHF. Full variable domain (rest looked up from reference TRBV29-1 and TRBJ1-5): SAVISQKPSRDICQRGTSLTIQCQVDSQVTMMFWYRQQPGQSLTLIATANQGSEATYESGFVIDKFPISRPNLTFSTLTVSNMSPEDSSIYLCSVVLSGALRQPQHFGDGTRLSIL.

This clone was counted only a few times. This chain links TRBV5-1 with TRBJ2-5, with 8 bases fitting TRBD2. The CDR3 is 17 residues long. The germline CDR1 and CDR2 sequences are SGHRS and YFSETQ. V shed 4 bases, J shed 4 bases, and the junction held 15 bases outside the gene matches. CDR3 bases: TGCGCCAGCAGCCCCCAGGACGCGTCCGGGGGGGCAGAGACCCAGTACTTC. The encoded protein is CASSPQDASGGAETQYF.

This chain joins TRBV5-6 and TRBJ1-1; a weak D match, TRBD1 (5 bases). With 4 bases removed from V and 6 bases from J, the gap between germline ends came to 13 bases. The CDR3 is 13 amino acids. Per germline, CDR1 SGHDT and CDR2 YYEEEE. The CDR3 is CASSGGRGPEAFF. CDR3 DNA sequence: TGTGCCAGCAGCGGGGGTCGGGGACCTGAAGCTTTCTTT.

This clone was seen more than once but under ten times. The chain uses TRBV7-6 and TRBJ1-1; D not resolved. The germline CDR1 and CDR2 sequences are SGHVS and FNYEAQ. The CDR3 has 14 residues. The V gene lost 5 bases and the J gene lost 5 bases, with 15 bases spanning the gap. The CDR3 bases are TGTGCCAGCAGCCTAAAGTCAAAGGGTACTGAAGCTTTCTTT. Protein: CASSLKSKGTEAFF. Full variable domain (missing parts from reference TRBV7-6 and TRBJ1-1): GAGVSQSPRYKVTKRGQDVALRCDPISGHVSLYWYRQALGQGPEFLTYFNYEAQQDKSGLPNDRFSAERPEGSISTLTIQRTEQRDSAMYRCASSLKSKGTEAFFGQGTRLTVV.

The chain couples TRBV2 to TRBJ1-1; D not resolved. With 4 bases removed from V and 6 bases from J, the gap between germline ends came to 9 bases. This CDR3 is 12 amino acids long. Germline V lookup: CDR1 SNHLY, CDR2 FYNNEI. In DNA, the CDR3 is TGTGCCAGCAGTGTAAGCCGTCCTGAAGCTTTCTTT. Translation gives CASSVSRPEAFF. Full variable domain (rest looked up from reference TRBV2 and TRBJ1-1): EPEVTQTPSHQVTQMGQEVILRCVPISNHLYFYWYRQILGQKVEFLVSFYNNEISEKSEIFDDQFSVERPDGSNFTLKIRSTKLEDSAMYFCASSVSRPEAFFGQGTRLTVV.

This clone has just one count. This sequence joins TRBV6-5 and TRBJ2-1; D remains ambiguous. Germline lookup yields CDR1 MNHEY and CDR2 SVGAGI. CDR3 size: 15 residues. V was trimmed by 6 bases and J by 0 bases, leaving 12 bases between them. CDR3 amino acids: CASRPYTSSYNEQFF. The CDR3 bases are TGTGCCAGCAGACCTTACACGAGCTCCTACAATGAGCAGTTCTTC.

This chain joins TRBV10-3 and TRBJ1-1; TRBD1 matches at 9 bases. V dropped 0 bases and J dropped 0; count of bases not matched to a gene: 5. The CDR3 is 17 residues long. CDR1 is ENHRY and CDR2 is SYGVKD in the germline V gene. In DNA, the CDR3 is TGTGCCATCAGTGAGTCTTATGGGACAGGGATGAACACTGAAGCTTTCTTT. Protein product: CAISESYGTGMNTEAFF.

The chain recombines TRBV10-3 with TRBJ1-1, with unresolved D. The CDR3 sequence is 11 residues long. Germline-derived CDR1 and CDR2 are ENHRY and SYGVKD. V was trimmed by 6 bases and J by 6 bases, leaving 8 bases between them. The CDR3 bases are TGTGCCATCAGCGAGACGGCTGAAGCTTTCTTT. Its translation: CAISETAEAFF.

This clone showed up just a few times. The chain is built from TRBV4-2 and TRBJ1-2; weak D call: TRBD1 (5 bases). The germline V gene encodes CDR1 LGHNA and CDR2 YNFKEQ. CDR3 length equals 14 residues. V lost 0 bases to trimming and J lost 8 bases, with 13 bases between them. CDR3 in DNA: TGTGCCAGCAGCCAAGAGCACAGGCCTGAAGGCTACACCTTC. It specifies CASSQEHRPEGYTF.

The chain has TRBV29-1 and TRBJ2-5; TRBD2 agrees at 12 bases. Trimming cost V 4 bases and J 4 bases; bases outside gene matches: 10. Germline lookup yields CDR1 SQVTM and CDR2 ANQGSEA. CDR3 length equals 16 residues. The CDR3 loop is CSVAYPGTSGLETQYF. CDR3 coding DNA: TGCAGCGTTGCATATCCCGGGACTAGCGGGTTAGAGACCCAGTACTTC.

The rearrangement links TRBV30 to TRBJ2-7; no firm D call. Germline V gives CDR1 GTSNPN, CDR2 SVGIG (reference sequence). The V gene lost 0 bases and the J gene lost 0 bases, with 15 bases spanning the gap. CDR3 length: 16 amino acids. Here the CDR3 reads CAWSVNISPFSYEQYF. The CDR3 DNA is TGTGCCTGGAGTGTAAACATCAGCCCTTTCTCCTACGAGCAGTACTTC.

This chain links TRBV10-3 with TRBJ1-4; 8 nucleotides match TRBD1. The germline CDR1 and CDR2 sequences are ENHRY and SYGVKD. V lost 6 bases and J lost 4; bases outside the gene matches: 4. CDR3 length: 14 residues. In DNA, the CDR3 is TGTGCCATCAGCCAGGGGGCGGGTAATGAAAAACTGTTTTTT. It translates to CAISQGAGNEKLFF.

This sequence joins TRBV18 and TRBJ1-6; unclear D gene. Germline CDR1 reads KGHSH; CDR2 reads LQKENI. This CDR3 spans 15 amino acids. Trimming stripped 3 bases from V and 9 bases from J, with 15 bases between. CDR3 sequence (DNA): TGTGCCAGCTCACCGGCCCTACCTAGTGGTTCACCCCTCCACTTT. Protein product: CASSPALPSGSPLHF.

The gene calls are TRBV7-3 and TRBJ2-5, with 8 bases that match TRBD2. Germline CDR1 is SGHTA and CDR2 is FQGTGA. The length of the CDR3 is 16 residues. With V trimmed by 2 bases and J by 0 bases, 5 bases remained unmatched. CDR3 sequence: CASSLGGGGYQETQYF. CDR3 sequence (DNA): TGTGCCAGCAGCTTAGGTGGCGGGGGGTACCAAGAGACCCAGTACTTC.

This rearrangement joins TRBV2 to TRBJ2-1, with D hard to call. The CDR3 spans 17 residues. The V end was cut by 4 bases, the J end by 9 bases, with 25 bases between. CDR1 and CDR2 from the germline V gene are SNHLY and FYNNEI. CDR3 sequence (DNA): TGTGCCAGCAGTGTTATCGGTCAAAGGGCCGGGCTTACTGAGCAGTTCTTC. Its translation: CASSVIGQRAGLTEQFF.

This rearrangement joins TRBV9 to TRBJ2-7, with D perhaps matching TRBD1 (6 bases). Trimming removed 4 bases at V and 3 bases at J, with 11 bases between. Germline V gene lookup returns CDR1 SGDLS and CDR2 YYNGEE. The CDR3 totals 13 residues. Here the CDR3 DNA reads TGTGCCAGCAGCACTATGACAGGCTACGAGCAGTACTTC. This codes for CASSTMTGYEQYF.

This clone was seen only a few times. V is TRBV7-9 and J is TRBJ1-1; TRBD1 is a possible D gene (5 bases). Germline V CDR1 and CDR2: SEHNR, FQNEAQ (reference sequence). The CDR3 length is 15 residues. The V end lost 4 bases, the J end lost 1 base, and 13 bases lay between the germline ends. Written as DNA, the CDR3 is TGTGCCAGCAGCTCGCCGGGACGGACGAACACTGAAGCTTTCTTT. Protein: CASSSPGRTNTEAFF. Based on the CDR3 plus reference TRBV7-9 and TRBJ1-1, the full variable domain is DTGVSQNPRHKITKRGQNVTFRCDPISEHNRLYWYRQTLGQGPEFLTYFQNEAQLEKSRLLSDRFSAERPKGSFSTLEIQRTEQGDSAMYLCASSSPGRTNTEAFFGQGTRLTVV.

The CDR3: CASSVGEQGRIMNTEAFF. In DNA, the CDR3 is TGTGCCAGCAGTGTTGGGGAACAGGGAAGGATTATGAACACTGAAGCTTTCTTT. The chain links TRBV6-1 to TRBJ1-1, with TRBD1 as a possible D gene (6 bases). The CDR3 runs 18 residues. The V end lost 4 bases, the J end lost 0 bases, and 21 bases lay between the germline ends. Germline V gene sequence: CDR1 MNHNS, CDR2 SASEGT.

This rearrangement joins TRBV7-7 to TRBJ2-1, with D perhaps matching TRBD2 (6 bases). V was clipped by 0 bases and J by 6 bases, with 15 bases between them. The germline V gene has CDR1 SSHAT and CDR2 FNYEAQ (reference sequence). CDR3 length: 16 amino acids. The CDR3 region is CASSLAPGELSNEQFF. The CDR3 nucleotides are TGTGCCAGCAGCTTAGCGCCGGGGGAGCTTTCCAATGAGCAGTTCTTC.

This clone was seen just once. The chain recombines TRBV30 with TRBJ1-2, with D uncertain. Trimming cost V 3 bases and J 2 bases, with 10 bases left between them. CDR1 is GTSNPN, CDR2 SVGIG, per germline (reference sequence). CDR3 length: 13 residues. DNA of the CDR3: TGTGCCTGGAGACTAAAGGAGAACTATGGCTACACCTTC. Its protein is CAWRLKENYGYTF. Combining the CDR3 with reference TRBV30 and TRBJ1-2 gives the whole variable domain SQTIHQWPATLVQPVGSPLSLECTVEGTSNPNLYWYRQAAGRGLQLLFYSVGIGQISSEVPQNLSASRPQDRQFILSSKKLLLSDSGFYLCAWRLKENYGYTFGSGTRLTVV.

The chain recombines TRBV10-1 with TRBJ1-3, with D perhaps matching TRBD1 (6 bases). Trimming pared 10 bases from V and 2 bases from J, leaving 12 bases between. Looked up from germline, CDR1 is WNHNN and CDR2 is SYGVQD (reference sequence). The CDR3 spans 13 residues. For the CDR3, the DNA is TGCGCCACCCAGGACAGACCTGGAAACACCATATATTTT. This translates into CATQDRPGNTIYF.